The 11 T cell receptor beta chains given below trace back to one sample, sequenced in a study of T cell responses to AZD1222 COVID-19 vaccine. TCRdb's copy holds only in-frame clones and misses some; the assay was immunoSEQ multiplex PCR. Among fewer than 150,000 clones listed, roughly 86% were seen once. Sample: peripheral blood, taken 28 days after the second AZD1222 dose. The receptor set was obtained from an adult who received the AZD1222 COVID-19 vaccine.

The V and J genes are TRBV19 and TRBJ1-5; D call uncertain. CDR1 is LNHDA, CDR2 SQIVND, per germline (reference sequence). This CDR3 comprises 16 residues. V was trimmed by 10 bases and J by 1 base, leaving 20 bases between them. The CDR3 protein is CATSRQDVLSNQPQHF. The CDR3 region has the DNA TGTGCCACTTCTCGGCAAGACGTTTTAAGCAATCAGCCCCAGCATTTT. The variable domain in full, with the rest retrieved from reference TRBV19 and TRBJ1-5, is DGGITQSPKYLFRKEGQNVTLSCEQNLNHDAMYWYRQDPGQGLRLIYYSQIVNDFQKGDIAEGYSVSREKKESFPLTVTSAQKNPTAFYLCATSRQDVLSNQPQHFGDGTRLSIL.

The chain combines TRBV7-9 with TRBJ1-2; D unclear. The CDR3 loop spans 16 amino acids. Trimming shortened V by 0 bases and J by 4 bases, and 15 bases separated the two germline ends. Per germline, CDR1 SEHNR and CDR2 FQNEAQ (reference sequence). CDR3 protein: CASSLARDVWGYGYTF. The CDR3 coding sequence is TGTGCCAGCAGCTTAGCCCGAGACGTTTGGGGCTATGGCTACACCTTC.

The genes are TRBV28 and TRBJ1-3; 8 bases match TRBD1. Germline CDR1 reads MDHEN; CDR2 reads SYDVKM. This CDR3 comprises 13 residues. After removal of 10 bases from V and 7 bases from J, the junction contained 9 bases not matched to a gene. As DNA, the CDR3 is TGTGCCACCTTCCAGGGGGCAATGAACACCATATATTTT. Its translation: CATFQGAMNTIYF.

J is TRBJ1-3 and V is TRBV7-2; D not certain. The CDR3 contains 15 residues. Germline CDR1 and CDR2: SGHTA and FQGNSA. V was pared by 1 base and J by 0 bases, with 7 bases between. For the CDR3, the DNA is TGTGCCAGCAGCTTAGGCCCTACCTCTGGAAACACCATATATTTT. Translation gives CASSLGPTSGNTIYF.

This chain joins TRBV3-1 (or the pseudogene TRBV3-2) and TRBJ1-1; no clear D gene. The CDR3 sequence is 14 residues long. CDR1 and CDR2 (germline): LGHDT, YNNKEL (reference sequence). Deletions cut 2 bases from V and 0 bases from J, with 7 bases between. DNA of the CDR3: TGTGCCAGCAGCCAACGAAGTATGAACACTGAAGCTTTCTTT. Its translation is CASSQRSMNTEAFF.

This clone is medium-sized within its sample. CDR3 in DNA: TGTGCCAGCTCACCACCGTGGGGGGAGGGCTACAATGAGCAGTTCTTC. Protein: CASSPPWGEGYNEQFF. The gene calls are TRBV18 and TRBJ2-1; 7 positions agree with TRBD2. CDR1 KGHSH and CDR2 LQKENI come from the germline V gene. The CDR3 sequence is 16 residues long. The trim removed 0 bases at V and 3 bases at J, leaving 5 bases unmatched.

The chain joins TRBV5-4 to TRBJ2-5; 12 bases are shared with TRBD1. The CDR3 contains 17 residues. CDR1 SGHNT and CDR2 YYREEE come from the germline V gene (reference sequence). With 5 bases clipped from V and 5 bases from J, the junction kept 13 bases outside the gene matches. The CDR3 DNA is TGTGCCAGCAGTCTCCGGGACAGGGGGCTTGGAGGGGAGACCCAGTACTTC. As protein: CASSLRDRGLGGETQYF.

V and J are TRBV27 and TRBJ2-7, with 7 bases aligning to TRBD1. This CDR3 is built from 14 residues. J was trimmed by 4 bases and V by 0 bases; bases with no gene match: 3. Per germline, CDR1 MNHEY and CDR2 SMNVEV (reference sequence). The CDR3 sequence: CASSLSTGVYEQYF. In DNA form, the CDR3 reads TGTGCCAGCAGTTTATCAACAGGGGTGTACGAGCAGTACTTC.

The chain employs TRBV5-6 and TRBJ1-2; maybe TRBD1 (6 bases). Trimming left V 4 bases short and J 0 bases short, with 10 bases between. The CDR3 has 14 residues. CDR1 SGHDT and CDR2 YYEEEE come from the germline V gene. The CDR3 nucleotides read TGTGCCAGCAGCCCACAGGGAGCTAACTATGGCTACACCTTC. Its translation is CASSPQGANYGYTF.

This chain links TRBV6-5 with TRBJ2-7, with 10 positions matching TRBD1. Germline-derived CDR1 and CDR2 are MNHEY and SVGAGI. V lost 3 bases, J lost 3 bases, and 5 bases stayed unmatched. The CDR3 has 15 amino acids. The CDR3 region has the DNA TGTGCCAGCAGTTATGACGGGACAGGGGTCTACGAGCAGTACTTC. This encodes CASSYDGTGVYEQYF.

The chain recombines TRBV6-4 with TRBJ1-5, with D possibly matching TRBD1 (5 bases). V lost 2 bases and J lost 4, with 6 bases in between. Germline loops: CDR1 MRHNA, CDR2 SNTAGT. This CDR3 region has 13 residues. CDR3 protein: CASSDGGNQPQHF. CDR3 in DNA: TGTGCCAGCAGTGACGGGGGAAATCAGCCCCAGCATTTT.